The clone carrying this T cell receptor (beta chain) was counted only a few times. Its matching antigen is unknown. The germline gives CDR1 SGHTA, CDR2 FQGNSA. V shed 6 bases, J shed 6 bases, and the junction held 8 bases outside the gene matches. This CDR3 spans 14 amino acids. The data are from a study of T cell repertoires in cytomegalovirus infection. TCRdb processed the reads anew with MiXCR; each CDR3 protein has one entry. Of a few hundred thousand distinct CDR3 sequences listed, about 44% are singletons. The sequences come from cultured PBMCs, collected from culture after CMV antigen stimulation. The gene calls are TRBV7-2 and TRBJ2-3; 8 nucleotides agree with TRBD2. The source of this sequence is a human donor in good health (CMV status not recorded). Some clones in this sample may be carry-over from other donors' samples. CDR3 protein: CASRAGGLGDTQYF. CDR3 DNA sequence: TGTGCCAGCAGGGCGGGAGGCCTGGGGGATACGCAGTATTTT.